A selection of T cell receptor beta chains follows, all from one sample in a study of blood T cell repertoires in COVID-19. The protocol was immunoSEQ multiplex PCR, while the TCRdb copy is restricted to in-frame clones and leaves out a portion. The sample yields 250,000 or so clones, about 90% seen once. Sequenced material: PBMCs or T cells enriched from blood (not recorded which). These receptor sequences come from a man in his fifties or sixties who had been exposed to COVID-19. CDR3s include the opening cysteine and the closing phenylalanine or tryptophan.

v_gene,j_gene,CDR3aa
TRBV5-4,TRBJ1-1,CASSWDNMNTEAFF
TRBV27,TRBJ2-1,CASSILAGLTYNEQFF
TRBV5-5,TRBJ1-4,CASSPHPPGVGTNEKLFF
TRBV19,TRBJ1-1,CASSISQGMGAFF
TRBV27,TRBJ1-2,CASSTQGQGNYGYTF
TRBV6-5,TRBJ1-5,CASSYRENNQPQHF
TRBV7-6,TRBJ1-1,CASSLDRVGTEAFF
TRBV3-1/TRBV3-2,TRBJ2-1,CASSQGGGNYNEQFF
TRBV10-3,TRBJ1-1,CAISGLGTEAFF
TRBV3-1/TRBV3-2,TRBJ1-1,CASSHRRTGEAFF
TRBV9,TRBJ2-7,CASSAQGIGAYQQYF
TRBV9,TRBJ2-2,CASSVQGRVAGELFF
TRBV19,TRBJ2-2,CASKRERNTGELFF
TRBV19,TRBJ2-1,CASSIRPGTYNEQFF
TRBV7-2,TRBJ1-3,CASSLIGGTIYF
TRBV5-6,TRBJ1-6,CASSSTRERHSPLHF
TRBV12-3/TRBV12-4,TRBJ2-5,CASSNRGVKTQYF
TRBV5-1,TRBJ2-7,CASNIGSGGSYEQYF
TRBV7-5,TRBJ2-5,CARSPRQVGETQYF
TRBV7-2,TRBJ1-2,CASSARLYGYTF
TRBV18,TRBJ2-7,CASSPLPGLAGHEQYF
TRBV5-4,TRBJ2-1,CASSSKTGGGEQFF
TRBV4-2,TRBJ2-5,CASSQELAGGRETQYF
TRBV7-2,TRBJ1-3,CASSPQAGARNTIYF
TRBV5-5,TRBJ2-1,CASSLSSGRRYEQFF
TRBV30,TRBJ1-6,CAWSVQVGSSPLHF
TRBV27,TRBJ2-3,CASSGGGWYPADTQYF
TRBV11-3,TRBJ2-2,CASSFRGGAGELFF
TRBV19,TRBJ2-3,CASSFRGRATQYF
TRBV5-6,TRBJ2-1,CASRYRVPSGGYNEQFF
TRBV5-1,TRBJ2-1,CASSLVTGGYNEQFF
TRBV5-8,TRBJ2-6,CASSSKQGRSGGANVLTF
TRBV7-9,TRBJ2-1,CASSFPIRGSDVYNEQFF
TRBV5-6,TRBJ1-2,CASSLALASSYGYTF
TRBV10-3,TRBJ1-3,CAISEPGTGAGNTIYF